One and the same sample provided the 10 T cell receptor beta chains below, sequenced in a study of blood T cell repertoires in COVID-19 (dated by TCRdb to the early 2020s). The library was generated by the immunoSEQ multiplex PCR assay. The clones in this table, taken by TCRdb from immuneACCESS, are in-frame only. Not every clone is retained; where verified, under half of the shortfall comes from an unresolved V gene, and the cause of the rest is unknown. The sample table records hundreds of thousands of clones; about nine tenths of these occur just once. The ten largest clonotypes hold around 9.5% of the sample. The specimen sequenced was PBMCs or T cells enriched from blood (not recorded which). The receptors were gathered from a woman in her thirties or forties who had recovered from COVID-19.

This chain uses TRBV19 with TRBJ2-5; 7 bases are a match to TRBD1. There are 12 residues in the CDR3. Germline V gene sequence: CDR1 LNHDA, CDR2 SQIVND (reference sequence). Trimming removed 6 bases from V and 5 bases from J; junction bases left unmatched: 3. The CDR3 sequence is CASRTGRETQYF. Here the CDR3 DNA reads TGTGCCAGTAGGACAGGGCGGGAGACCCAGTACTTC.

V is TRBV6-5 and J is TRBJ2-5; 8 nucleotides agree with TRBD2. Trimming removed 7 bases from V and 7 bases from J; junction bases left unmatched: 8. Germline CDR1 MNHEY, CDR2 SVGAGI. The CDR3 is 13 amino acids. CDR3 in amino acids: CASTTSGPGTQYF. CDR3 in DNA: TGTGCCAGCACTACTAGCGGCCCAGGGACCCAGTACTTC.

This clone was detected only once. The chain uses TRBV2 and TRBJ2-7; 7 positions agree with TRBD2. The CDR3 totals 15 residues. V gave up 8 bases and J gave up 1 base; unmatched junction bases: 11. Per germline, CDR1 SNHLY and CDR2 FYNNEI. CDR3 sequence reads: CASGLRASGSYEQYF. The CDR3 nucleotides read TGTGCCAGCGGGCTAAGGGCTAGCGGATCCTACGAGCAGTACTTC.

The chain employs TRBV6-1 and TRBJ2-1; tentatively, D is TRBD2 (5 bases). The V and J ends lost 3 bases and 4 bases respectively, with 10 bases between them. Germline lookup yields CDR1 MNHNS and CDR2 SASEGT. CDR3 size: 14 residues. CDR3 sequence: CASSDASRYNEQFF. The CDR3 DNA sequence: TGTGCCAGCAGTGACGCTAGCAGGTACAATGAGCAGTTCTTC.

This clone came up once. The genes are TRBV20-1 and TRBJ2-3; D remains unclear. This CDR3 has 10 amino acids. Trimming removed 7 bases at V and 1 base at J, with 3 bases between. Germline values: CDR1 DFQATT, CDR2 SNEGSKA (reference sequence). The CDR3 spells CSVGTDTQYF. Here the CDR3 DNA reads TGCAGTGTAGGCACAGATACGCAGTATTTT.

This clone was picked up one time. The chain employs TRBV5-1 and TRBJ2-3, with a possible D match to TRBD1 (5 bases). V lost 3 bases, J lost 0 bases, and 11 bases lay in between. The CDR3 length is 15 residues. The germline V gene encodes CDR1 SGHRS and CDR2 YFSETQ. The DNA for the CDR3 is TGCGCCAGCAGCTCCCAGACAGCTAGCACAGATACGCAGTATTTT. It translates to CASSSQTASTDTQYF.

J is TRBJ2-5 and V is TRBV2; D unresolved. Deletions cut 4 bases from V and 3 bases from J, with 15 bases between. The CDR3 runs to 15 residues. Germline V gene data show CDR1 as SNHLY and CDR2 as FYNNEI. This CDR3 is CASSALGSREETQYF. The DNA of the CDR3 is TGTGCCAGCAGTGCCCTCGGGTCCCGAGAAGAGACCCAGTACTTC.

This chain joins TRBV27 and TRBJ2-5, with D perhaps matching TRBD1 (5 bases). V lost 3 bases to trimming and J lost 7 bases, with 15 bases between them. The CDR3 sequence is 14 residues long. Germline assignment: CDR1 MNHEY and CDR2 SMNVEV (reference sequence). The DNA for the CDR3 is TGTGCCAGCAGTTTTCAGAAATACCAGGGGACCCAGTACTTC. Translation gives CASSFQKYQGTQYF.

In its sample, this clone was seen once. The chain couples TRBV7-2 to TRBJ2-7; 8 bases are a match to TRBD1. Per germline, CDR1 SGHTA and CDR2 FQGNSA. Losses at the gene ends were 6 bases for V and 3 bases for J; bases not matched to a gene: 10. The length of the CDR3 is 15 residues. The CDR3 spells CASSFQGAANYEQYF. In DNA form, the CDR3 reads TGTGCCAGCAGTTTTCAGGGGGCGGCGAACTACGAGCAGTACTTC.

The rearrangement joins TRBV28 to TRBJ2-7; 10 positions match TRBD1. V lost 8 bases to trimming and J lost 3 bases; unmatched junction nucleotides: 1. The CDR3 runs 12 residues. CDR1 is MDHEN, CDR2 SYDVKM, per germline. The CDR3 region has the DNA TGTGCCAGCCGGGACAGGGGCTACGAGCAGTACTTC. Its protein is CASRDRGYEQYF.